This is a list of T cell receptor beta chains from one sample in a study of shared clonotypes between healthy human individuals. TCRdb's table, derived via immunoSEQ multiplex PCR, lists solely in-frame clones and lacks some. Among roughly 2,500,000 clones, 93% were seen once, and the ten largest hold 0.36%. Input material: naive CD4+ T cells from PBMCs. The source is a man younger than 35 in good health. Some clones in this sample may be carry-over from other donors' samples. The CDR3 runs from the conserved cysteine through the conserved F or W. D genes are given only for firm matches. Size values are once, few and many counts, or a class for expanded clones, and some rows have none.

size,D,V,J,DNA,CDR3
-,-,TRBV2,TRBJ2-5,TGTGCCAGCAGGGCCGACCCGGAGACCCAGTACTTC,CASRADPETQYF
-,TRBD1,TRBV28,TRBJ2-7,TGTGCCAGCGGGGACAGATCCTACGAGCAGTACTTC,CASGDRSYEQYF
-,-,TRBV18,TRBJ2-3,TGTGCCAGCTCTCGGGCGCGGGGCCCCGATACGCAGTATTTT,CASSRARGPDTQYF
-,TRBD2,TRBV15,TRBJ2-2,TGTGCCACCAGCACCGGGAGGGCCATGACCGGGGAGCTGTTTTTT,CATSTGRAMTGELFF
-,-,TRBV5-6,TRBJ2-5,TGTGCCAGCAGCATGACCCTTGAGGGGGAGACCCAGTACTTC,CASSMTLEGETQYF
-,TRBD2,TRBV6-4,TRBJ2-1,TGTGCCAGCAGTGGTAGCGGGAGTGACAGCTCCTACAATGAGCAGTTCTTC,CASSGSGSDSSYNEQFF
-,TRBD1,TRBV28,TRBJ2-3,TGTGCCAGCAGTTTAGGGACAGGGTACACAGATACGCAGTATTTT,CASSLGTGYTDTQYF
-,-,TRBV5-4,TRBJ2-5,TGTGCCAGCAGCCCGGGCCCGACGCGGGAGACCCAGTACTTC,CASSPGPTRETQYF
-,TRBD1,TRBV7-3,TRBJ1-2,TGTGCCAGCAGCTTAGTTATGGCAGGGGGTAACGATGGCTACACCTTC,CASSLVMAGGNDGYTF
-,TRBD2,TRBV27,TRBJ2-1,TGTGCCAGCAGTTTACTAGCGGGGCGGGGCTCCTACAATGAGCAGTTCTTC,CASSLLAGRGSYNEQFF
few,TRBD1,TRBV29-1,TRBJ2-7,TGCAGCGTTGATGTGTCGGGACAGGGAATTTACGAGCAGTACTTC,CSVDVSGQGIYEQYF
-,TRBD2,TRBV7-8,TRBJ2-2,TGTGCCAGCAGCCCCCGGACTAGCGGGAACACCGGGGAGCTGTTTTTT,CASSPRTSGNTGELFF
-,-,TRBV6-6,TRBJ1-5,TGTGCCAGCAGTTACGGTCCGTATCAGCCCCAGCATTTT,CASSYGPYQPQHF
once,-,TRBV4-3,TRBJ2-3,TGCGCCAGCAGCCAAGAGATGCAGAATACGCAGTATTTT,CASSQEMQNTQYF
-,-,TRBV5-4,TRBJ2-6,TGTGCCAGCAGCTTGGTGTTCGGTGAACGCCTCTCTGGGGCCAACGTCCTGACTTTC,CASSLVFGERLSGANVLTF
few,-,TRBV7-2,TRBJ1-3,TGTGCCAGCAGCTTAAGTGGTGGAAACACCATATATTTT,CASSLSGGNTIYF
once,TRBD2,TRBV7-6,TRBJ2-7,TGTGCCAGCAGCTTAAGTCGAAGTATCGGTCTAGCGGGATCCTACGAGCAGTACTTC,CASSLSRSIGLAGSYEQYF
once,-,TRBV10-3,TRBJ2-5,TGTGCCATCAGTGAGTCGGGAATTTTAGGACAAGAGACCCAGTACTTC,CAISESGILGQETQYF
-,-,TRBV28,TRBJ2-1,TGTGCCAGCAGATCCGGGACGGCCTACTACAATGAGCAGTTCTTC,CASRSGTAYYNEQFF
-,TRBD1,TRBV5-1,TRBJ1-5,TGCGCCAGCAGCCTTGGGACAGGGGGGAGCAATCAGCCCCAGCATTTT,CASSLGTGGSNQPQHF
-,TRBD1,TRBV6-1,TRBJ2-3,TGTGCCAGCAAGACAGGGGGCGCATATACGCAGTATTTT,CASKTGGAYTQYF
-,-,TRBV7-6,TRBJ2-5,TGTGCCAGCAGCCCCGTACCTGGGGAGCAGTACTTC,CASSPVPGEQYF
-,TRBD2,TRBV6-1,TRBJ2-1,TGTGCCAGCAGTGGTACTAGCGGGAGCCGTTCCTACAATGAGCAGTTCTTC,CASSGTSGSRSYNEQFF
-,TRBD1,TRBV6-6,TRBJ2-7,TGTGCCAGCAGTCCCGGGACAGTCTCCTACGAGCAGTACTTC,CASSPGTVSYEQYF
once,-,TRBV10-1,TRBJ2-1,TGCGCCAGCGGGCCCCGGCAGACGGAGCAGTTCTTC,CASGPRQTEQFF
few,-,TRBV10-2,TRBJ1-1,TGCGCCAGTCTTGCTACAGGGCGAGGAAACACTGAAGCTTTCTTT,CASLATGRGNTEAFF
-,-,TRBV7-2,TRBJ2-4,TGTGCCAGCAGCTTAGCGCAAAACAGATTCGCCAAAAACATTCAGTACTTC,CASSLAQNRFAKNIQYF
-,-,TRBV5-4,TRBJ2-7,TGTGCCAGCTTCCTGGATAGGGGACAGCAGTACTTC,CASFLDRGQQYF
once,-,TRBV4-3,TRBJ2-7,TGCGCCAGCAGCCACCTCGAGGAGATCTATAACGAGCAGTACTTC,CASSHLEEIYNEQYF